The next 28 T cell receptor beta chains were all read from a single sample in a study of identifying expanded T cells in peripheral blood. Method: immunoSEQ multiplex PCR; TCRdb's copy keeps in-frame clones and lacks some. The repertoire includes around 100,000 clones, 88% of them detected once, and 5% to 6.5% sits in the top ten. Sequencing was performed on blood. All receptors derive from a person aged 18-69 years in good health.

This rearrangement joins TRBV29-1 to TRBJ1-5; 7 bases fit TRBD1. The length of the CDR3 is 14 residues. From germline, CDR1 is SQVTM and CDR2 ANQGSEA. V lost 7 bases and J lost 6; bases outside the gene matches: 12. The CDR3 region has the DNA TGCAGCGCCTCCGGGACAGCTTTCGGTCAGCCCCAGCATTTT. This encodes CSASGTAFGQPQHF.

Regarding this clone: One end of the junction does not line up with germline, which may come from a read error. V and J are TRBV14 and TRBJ2-1, with no clear D. The CDR3 runs 11 residues. Germline V lookup: CDR1 SGHDN, CDR2 FVKESK. CDR3 bases: TGTGCCAGCAGCCGATACAGTGAGCAGTTCTTC. Amino acid sequence: CASSRYSEQFF.

The chain combines TRBV30 with TRBJ1-2; TRBD1 matches 10 bases. The germline gives CDR1 GTSNPN, CDR2 SVGIG (reference sequence). This CDR3 spans 15 amino acids. The trim removed 2 bases at V and 7 bases at J, leaving 10 bases unmatched. The CDR3 sequence is CAWSFRDRGPRGYTF. For the CDR3, the DNA is TGTGCCTGGAGTTTCCGGGACAGGGGTCCGCGTGGCTACACCTTC.

J is TRBJ2-1 and V is TRBV10-3; 11 positions agree with TRBD1. Unmatched junction bases numbered 6, after V lost 6 bases and J lost 5 bases. The CDR3 is made up of 15 amino acids. Germline assignment: CDR1 ENHRY and CDR2 SYGVKD. This chain's CDR3 is CAIRPGTGGDNEQFF. The CDR3 DNA follows: TGTGCCATCAGGCCTGGGACAGGGGGGGACAATGAGCAGTTCTTC.

V is TRBV9 and J is TRBJ2-3; TRBD2 matches at 11 bases. The CDR3 contains 15 residues. The V and J ends lost 2 bases and 4 bases, in that order; junction bases with no gene match: 3. In germline, CDR1 is SGDLS, CDR2 YYNGEE. CDR3 in DNA: TGTGCCAGCAGCGTTTGGACTAGCGGGCCAGATACGCAGTATTTT. Translated, it gives CASSVWTSGPDTQYF.

This chain uses TRBV14 with TRBJ1-1; the match to TRBD1 covers 8 bases. Germline loops: CDR1 SGHDN, CDR2 FVKESK. The CDR3 spans 18 residues. Germline trimming cut 5 bases from V and 1 base from J; bases unmatched to any gene: 15. The CDR3 loop reads CASSAAVVGTGQNTEAFF. The CDR3 DNA reads as TGTGCCAGCAGCGCGGCCGTGGTCGGGACAGGCCAGAACACTGAAGCTTTCTTT. The full variable domain, completed using reference TRBV14 and TRBJ1-1, is EAGVTQFPSHSVIEKGQTVTLRCDPISGHDNLYWYRRVMGKEIKFLLHFVKESKQDESGMPNNRFLAERTGGTYSTLKVQPAELEDSGVYFCASSAAVVGTGQNTEAFFGQGTRLTVV.

This clone was observed once. This chain joins TRBV11-3 and TRBJ1-1; D not resolved. The germline CDR1 and CDR2 sequences are SGHNT and YENEEA. This CDR3 region has 14 residues. Trimming left V 2 bases short and J 4 bases short, with 11 bases between. The CDR3 bases are TGTGCCAGCAGCTTAATGGGCCCACCCACTGAAGCTTTCTTT. Residues: CASSLMGPPTEAFF.

The chain employs TRBV18 and TRBJ1-1, with TRBD1 as a possible D gene (5 bases). The CDR3 length is 15 residues. CDR1 is KGHSH, CDR2 LQKENI, per germline. V was trimmed by 1 base and J by 1 base, leaving 10 bases between them. CDR3 bases: TGTGCCAGCTCACCACGGCAGGGTGGGAACACTGAAGCTTTCTTT. This sequence encodes CASSPRQGGNTEAFF.

The chain uses TRBV6-5 and TRBJ1-5; D is ambiguous. The CDR3 has 13 residues. Per the germline V gene, CDR1 is MNHEY and CDR2 is SVGAGI. V dropped 6 bases and J dropped 5 bases, with 11 bases sitting between them. The CDR3 bases are TGTGCCAGCAGGGCAGGCCCCTATCAGCCCCAGCATTTT. This translates into CASRAGPYQPQHF.

Here the CDR3 reads CASRARSTEAFF. The CDR3 DNA sequence: TGTGCCAGTAGGGCCAGGAGCACTGAAGCTTTCTTT. The V gene is TRBV19, the J gene TRBJ1-1; D gene unclear. The V end was cut by 6 bases, the J end by 4 bases, with 9 bases between. The CDR3 has 12 residues. The germline V gene has CDR1 LNHDA and CDR2 SQIVND (reference sequence).

V and J are TRBV5-1 and TRBJ2-7; no clear D gene. Germline V gives CDR1 SGHRS, CDR2 YFSETQ. The CDR3 consists of 14 residues. V dropped 7 bases and J dropped 2 bases, with 16 bases sitting between them. The CDR3 bases are TGCGCCAGCCGAGCCTCGAGTAGGCCCTACGAGCAGTACTTC. Its translation is CASRASSRPYEQYF. The full variable domain, its missing parts supplied by reference TRBV5-1 and TRBJ2-7, is KAGVTQTPRYLIKTRGQQVTLSCSPISGHRSVSWYQQTPGQGLQFLFEYFSETQRNKGNFPGRFSGRQFSNSRSEMNVSTLELGDSALYLCASRASSRPYEQYFGPGTRLTVT.

The chain uses TRBV2 and TRBJ2-7; D remains ambiguous. Trimming removed 8 bases at V and 2 bases at J, with 10 bases between. The germline CDR1 and CDR2 sequences are SNHLY and FYNNEI. The CDR3 is made up of 12 amino acids. The CDR3 bases are TGTGCCAGCTCCAGCGTCGCCTACGAGCAGTACTTC. Translating it yields CASSSVAYEQYF.

This clone was counted between two and nine times. This chain joins TRBV9 and TRBJ2-3; D is possibly TRBD2 (6 bases). Germline lookup yields CDR1 SGDLS and CDR2 YYNGEE. V was trimmed by 0 bases and J by 2 bases, leaving 10 bases between them. The CDR3 spans 15 residues. In DNA form, the CDR3 reads TGTGCCAGCAGCGTAGGGGGGGATTTCACAGATACGCAGTATTTT. This codes for CASSVGGDFTDTQYF.

The chain employs TRBV19 and TRBJ1-1; TRBD1 aligns across 8 bases. This CDR3 has 14 amino acids. Germline V gives CDR1 LNHDA, CDR2 SQIVND (reference sequence). J gave up 2 bases and V 5 bases, and 4 bases lay outside the gene matches. CDR3 residues: CASSYGTGNTEAFF. The DNA for the CDR3 is TGTGCCAGTAGTTACGGGACAGGTAACACTGAAGCTTTCTTT.

This clone has just one count. This chain links TRBV2 with TRBJ2-2; D not resolved. The CDR3 runs 14 residues. V lost 3 bases and J 5 bases, leaving 10 bases between the germline ends. The germline CDR1 and CDR2 sequences are SNHLY and FYNNEI. CDR3 loop: CASSETVGTGELFF. CDR3 bases: TGTGCCAGCAGTGAGACGGTCGGGACCGGGGAGCTGTTTTTT.

V usage is TRBV2 and J usage is TRBJ2-2; TRBD2 aligns across 11 bases. The CDR3 is 18 amino acids. Germline V gene data show CDR1 as SNHLY and CDR2 as FYNNEI. J gave up 2 bases and V 5 bases, and 10 bases lay outside the gene matches. CDR3 sequence reads: CASSRRPSGGPNTGELFF. As DNA, the CDR3 is TGTGCCAGCAGTAGACGACCTAGCGGGGGGCCTAACACCGGGGAGCTGTTTTTT.

The chain links TRBV7-2 to TRBJ2-7; D uncertain. With 5 bases removed from V and 1 base from J, the gap between germline ends came to 6 bases. The CDR3 runs to 12 residues. The germline V gene has CDR1 SGHTA and CDR2 FQGNSA. The CDR3 loop is CASSPESYEQYF. The CDR3, as DNA: TGTGCCAGCAGCCCCGAGTCCTACGAGCAGTACTTC.

This chain links TRBV23-1 with TRBJ1-5, with no clear D. TRBV23-1 is sorted into the ORF group, with uncertain function. CDR3 length: 12 amino acids. The V end was cut by 8 bases, the J end by 2 bases, with 7 bases between. The CDR3 DNA sequence: TGCGCCAGCGAGAGGGGCAATCAGCCCCAGCATTTT. Translation: CASERGNQPQHF.

The chain recombines TRBV11-2 with TRBJ1-1; D may be TRBD1 (5 bases). This CDR3 comprises 17 residues. The germline V and J ends were trimmed by 1 base and 6 bases, with 21 bases remaining between them. Looked up from germline, CDR1 is SGHAT and CDR2 is FQNNGV. CDR3 nucleotides: TGTGCCAGCAGCTTAGCTTTTGGTCCAGGGATCTGGTCTGAAGCTTTCTTT. It yields the protein CASSLAFGPGIWSEAFF.

This clone was counted once. The chain is built from TRBV19 and TRBJ2-1; 10 bases map to TRBD1. The CDR3 length is 15 residues. V was pared by 5 bases and J by 8 bases, with 9 bases of the junction left unmatched. Germline CDR1 and CDR2: LNHDA and SQIVND (reference sequence). The CDR3 is CASSGGQGHLDEQFF. The CDR3 nucleotides are TGTGCCAGTAGTGGGGGACAGGGGCATCTCGATGAGCAGTTCTTC.

This sequence joins TRBV5-1 and TRBJ2-5; D is perhaps TRBD1 (5 bases). Germline-derived CDR1 and CDR2 are SGHRS and YFSETQ. This CDR3 is built from 13 residues. The V end lost 1 base, the J end lost 1 base, and 5 bases lay between the germline ends. CDR3 DNA: TGCGCCAGCAGCTTGCAGGGCCAAGAGACCCAGTACTTC. It yields the protein CASSLQGQETQYF.

The rearrangement joins TRBV10-3 to TRBJ2-5; possible D gene TRBD1, 6 bases. The V gene lost 10 bases and the J gene lost 3 bases, with 12 bases spanning the gap. The V gene's germline CDR1 is ENHRY and CDR2 SYGVKD. The CDR3 spans 12 residues. The CDR3 loop reads CASRGTKETQYF. The CDR3 DNA follows: TGTGCCAGCAGGGGTACGAAAGAGACCCAGTACTTC.

The chain is built from TRBV7-9 and TRBJ2-3; D remains ambiguous. V was pared by 3 bases and J by 4 bases, with 8 bases between. From germline, CDR1 is SEHNR and CDR2 FQNEAQ (reference sequence). CDR3 length: 13 amino acids. CDR3 region: CASSFLAPDTQYF. The CDR3 nucleotides read TGTGCCAGCAGCTTCCTGGCGCCAGATACGCAGTATTTT.

The CDR3 region is CASEDRGRYEQYF. The CDR3 DNA is TGTGCCAGCGAGGACAGGGGGCGCTACGAGCAGTACTTC. The chain has TRBV28 and TRBJ2-7, with 11 bases that match TRBD1. The CDR3 extends over 13 amino acids. Germline CDR1 is MDHEN and CDR2 is SYDVKM. The V and J ends lost 8 bases and 3 bases, in that order; junction bases with no gene match: 3. Complete variable domain (other parts from reference TRBV28 and TRBJ2-7): DVKVTQSSRYLVKRTGEKVFLECVQDMDHENMFWYRQDPGLGLRLIYFSYDVKMKEKGDIPEGYSVSREKKERFSLILESASTNQTSMYLCASEDRGRYEQYFGPGTRLTVT.

This sequence joins TRBV27 and TRBJ2-2; 10 positions agree with TRBD2. The CDR3 contains 16 residues. The germline gives CDR1 MNHEY, CDR2 SMNVEV (reference sequence). J was trimmed by 2 bases and V by 5 bases; bases with no gene match: 5. CDR3 DNA sequence: TGTGCCAGCAGTCTCCTAGCGGGAGTAAACACCGGGGAGCTGTTTTTT. Protein product: CASSLLAGVNTGELFF.

The chain uses TRBV15 and TRBJ2-5, with D maybe TRBD2 (5 bases). Germline CDR1 is LNHNV and CDR2 is YYDKDF (reference sequence). This CDR3 is built from 15 residues. V lost 0 bases and J lost 2, with 10 bases in between. This CDR3 reads CATSRDSVGQETQYF. The DNA of the CDR3 is TGTGCCACCAGCAGAGATAGCGTAGGTCAAGAGACCCAGTACTTC. Variable domain in full (rest from reference TRBV15 and TRBJ2-5): DAMVIQNPRYQVTQFGKPVTLSCSQTLNHNVMYWYQQKSSQAPKLLFHYYDKDFNNEADTPDNFQSRRPNTSFCFLDIRSPGLGDTAMYLCATSRDSVGQETQYFGPGTRLLVL.

CDR3 in amino acids: CASREFGFNYGYTF. CDR3 nucleotides: TGTGCCAGCAGAGAATTCGGATTTAACTATGGCTACACCTTC. The genes are TRBV5-8 and TRBJ1-2; no clear D gene. The V end lost 5 bases, the J end lost 1 base, and 12 bases lay between the germline ends. The length of the CDR3 is 14 residues. The V gene's germline CDR1 is SGHTS and CDR2 YDEGEE.

The genes are TRBV5-4 and TRBJ2-3, with 7 nucleotides matching TRBD1. The germline V gene encodes CDR1 SGHNT and CDR2 YYREEE (reference sequence). Trimming took 2 bases from V and 7 from J; bases not matched to a gene: 7. CDR3 length: 14 residues. DNA for the CDR3: TGTGCCAGCAGCTTTAGTGACAGGGTTTATACGCAGTATTTT. It translates to CASSFSDRVYTQYF.